This T cell receptor beta chain was obtained from a study of control samples from healthy donors and cancer patients. V lost 1 base and J lost 7, with 22 bases in between. The V gene's germline CDR1 is SEHNR and CDR2 FQNEAQ (reference sequence). This CDR3 spans 17 amino acids. The method was immunoSEQ multiplex PCR; TCRdb's version includes in-frame clones alone and lacks a portion of them. The sample holds 150,000 or so clones, approximately 92% seen once. The chain recombines TRBV7-9 with TRBJ2-5, with D perhaps assigned TRBD1 or TRBD2 (6 bases each). The TCR was taken from a middle-aged man in good health. The sample consisted of blood. The CDR3 DNA reads TGTGCCAGCAGCTTAGATACACTTGTCCGGGGGCGGGGGACCCAGTACTTC. It is translated as CASSLDTLVRGRGTQYF.